The 15 T cell receptor beta chains below come from one sample, sequenced in a study of Ad26.COV2.S vaccination and SARS-CoV-2 variants. The sample's treatment: about 20 received Ad26.COV2.S at low or high dose, single or two shots; 5 received placebo; per-sample allocation not given. Day 63 following the first vaccine or placebo injection was when the samples were taken. Repertoires were generated with immunoSEQ multiplex PCR, while TCRdb's copy carries only in-frame clones and drops some. Among about 680,000 clones listed, 89% were seen once. This specimen consisted of peripheral blood, obtained in a trial of Ad26.COV2.S vaccine versus placebo. The receptors were sampled from a person aged 18-60 years who received the Ad26.COV2.S COVID-19 vaccine or a placebo.

This clone was counted only a few times. This rearrangement joins TRBV6-5 to TRBJ2-7; 8 nucleotides match TRBD1. Trimming removed 6 bases from V and 5 bases from J; junction bases left unmatched: 3. Germline V gene data show CDR1 as MNHEY and CDR2 as SVGAGI. The CDR3 runs 12 residues. The CDR3 here is CASSRGQDEQYF. CDR3 sequence (DNA): TGTGCCAGCAGCCGGGGACAGGACGAGCAGTACTTC.

This chain connects TRBV6-5 to TRBJ2-7, with D unclear. The V end lost 8 bases, the J end lost 1 base, and 3 bases lay between the germline ends. In germline, CDR1 is MNHEY, CDR2 SVGAGI. This CDR3 spans 10 amino acids. In DNA, the CDR3 is TGTGCCAGCGGATCCTACGAGCAGTACTTC. Residues: CASGSYEQYF.

The rearrangement uses TRBV5-6 and TRBJ1-5, with D possibly being TRBD1 (6 bases). The CDR3 extends over 15 amino acids. The V gene lost 0 bases and the J gene lost 9 bases, with 16 bases spanning the gap. The germline CDR1 and CDR2 sequences are SGHDT and YYEEEE. CDR3 DNA sequence: TGTGCCAGCAGCTTGGGGACAGACCCGGGGCGGCCCCAGCATTTT. The encoded protein is CASSLGTDPGRPQHF. The variable domain in full, completed from reference TRBV5-6 and TRBJ1-5, reads DAGVTQSPTHLIKTRGQQVTLRCSPKSGHDTVSWYQQALGQGPQFIFQYYEEEERQRGNFPDRFSGHQFPNYSSELNVNALLLGDSALYLCASSLGTDPGRPQHFGDGTRLSIL.

This chain links TRBV9 with TRBJ2-2, with a weak D call TRBD2 (5 bases). CDR1 and CDR2 (germline): SGDLS, YYNGEE. The CDR3 extends over 13 amino acids. Trimming removed 4 bases from V and 6 bases from J, with 10 bases in between. The CDR3, as DNA: TGTGCCAGCAGCTCCCGGGGTGCCGGGGAGCTGTTTTTT. Residues: CASSSRGAGELFF.

The chain carries TRBV29-1 and TRBJ2-7; 8 bases map to TRBD1. V was pared by 6 bases and J by 2 bases, with 9 bases of the junction left unmatched. Germline V gene lookup returns CDR1 SQVTM and CDR2 ANQGSEA. This CDR3 contains 14 residues. CDR3 amino acids: CSVNSGQVPYEQYF. For the CDR3, the DNA is TGCAGCGTGAACTCGGGACAGGTTCCCTACGAGCAGTACTTC.

V is TRBV30 and J is TRBJ2-3, with no clear D. The CDR3 is made up of 12 amino acids. Between the trimmed V and J ends, which lost 4 bases and 7 bases, there was a span of 12 bases. The V gene's germline CDR1 is GTSNPN and CDR2 SVGIG (reference sequence). CDR3 protein: CAWTGGRHTQYF. CDR3 nucleotide sequence: TGTGCCTGGACAGGCGGCCGCCATACGCAGTATTTT.

V usage is TRBV24-1 and J usage is TRBJ2-1; D unclear. Trimming left V 5 bases short and J 2 bases short, with 15 bases between. The germline V gene has CDR1 KGHDR and CDR2 SFDVKD. The CDR3 is 16 residues long. In nucleotides, the CDR3 is TGTGCCACCAGTGGCTTGAGTCGAGAACCCTACAATGAGCAGTTCTTC. It specifies CATSGLSREPYNEQFF.

In DNA, the CDR3 is TGTTCCTCGAGGAACACAGGGGAGGGCAATGAGCAGTTCTTC. This codes for CSSRNTGEGNEQFF. The V gene is TRBV19, the J gene TRBJ2-1; either TRBD1 or TRBD2 may fit D (7 bases each). Germline CDR1 is LNHDA and CDR2 is SQIVND (reference sequence). The CDR3 is 14 amino acids.

A single count supports this clone. The CDR3 here is CASSPPGTRIYNEQFF. The CDR3 nucleotides are TGTGCCAGCAGTCCTCCCGGGACTAGGATCTACAATGAGCAGTTCTTC. V usage is TRBV2 and J usage is TRBJ2-1; 8 bases agree with TRBD2. Losses at the gene ends were 5 bases for V and 3 bases for J; bases not matched to a gene: 9. Looked up from germline, CDR1 is SNHLY and CDR2 is FYNNEI. This CDR3 comprises 16 residues.

The chain links TRBV7-2 to TRBJ1-1; 8 bases map to TRBD1. This CDR3 comprises 14 residues. Germline V gene data show CDR1 as SGHTA and CDR2 as FQGNSA. J was trimmed by 6 bases and V by 2 bases; bases with no gene match: 5. The CDR3 loop is CASSLFRGHAEAFF. DNA of the CDR3: TGTGCCAGCAGCTTATTCAGGGGGCATGCTGAAGCTTTCTTT.

This clone turned up a few times. The V gene is TRBV3-1 (or the pseudogene TRBV3-2), the J gene TRBJ1-2; 10 positions agree with TRBD1. CDR1 and CDR2 from the germline V gene are LGHDT and YNNKEL (reference sequence). There are 18 residues in the CDR3. V lost 4 bases to trimming and J lost 4 bases; unmatched junction nucleotides: 15. As DNA, the CDR3 is TGTGCCAGCAGCCGGTCCGGGACAGGGGCCTCCGGAGGCTATGGCTACACCTTC. It specifies CASSRSGTGASGGYGYTF.

This rearrangement joins TRBV7-2 to TRBJ2-5; D is unresolved. The CDR3 has 12 amino acids. Germline assignment: CDR1 SGHTA and CDR2 FQGNSA. Trimming removed 4 bases from V and 0 bases from J, with 3 bases in between. The DNA for the CDR3 is TGTGCCAGCAGCTACTACCAAGAGACCCAGTACTTC. This gives the protein CASSYYQETQYF.

This chain connects TRBV3-1 (or the pseudogene TRBV3-2) to TRBJ1-5; D ambiguous. Germline V gene lookup returns CDR1 LGHDT and CDR2 YNNKEL (reference sequence). The V end lost 1 base, the J end lost 7 bases, and 11 bases lay between the germline ends. There are 14 residues in the CDR3. The CDR3 region has the DNA TGTGCCAGCAGCCAAGGGAAGGGCAGGCAGCCCCAGCATTTT. It is translated as CASSQGKGRQPQHF.

This clone was counted a single time. Other DNA sequences in this sample translate to the same CDR3. V is TRBV6-5 and J is TRBJ2-1, with D perhaps matching TRBD2 (5 bases). The CDR3 sequence is 15 residues long. Germline CDR1 reads MNHEY; CDR2 reads SVGAGI. V shed 2 bases and J shed 1 base, with 9 bases lying between them. The CDR3 DNA sequence: TGTGCCAGCAGTTACGGTCGGGGATCCTACAATGAGCAGTTCTTC. Its protein product is CASSYGRGSYNEQFF.

The chain is built from TRBV4-3 and TRBJ2-3; 10 bases match TRBD2. This CDR3 region has 18 residues. CDR1 and CDR2 from the germline V gene are LGHNA and YSLEER. V shed 4 bases and J 6 bases; nucleotides not matched to a gene: 16. CDR3 sequence reads: CASSRELPLAGAADTQYF. The CDR3 bases are TGCGCCAGCAGCCGAGAACTACCCCTAGCGGGGGCGGCTGATACGCAGTATTTT.